This T cell receptor beta chain derives from a study of T cell responses to AZD1222 COVID-19 vaccine. Study overall: Recipients boosted at about 4 weeks or about 12 weeks are pooled. General observations from the study: AZD1222 recipients seropositive at baseline numbered only six. Spike-specific TCR repertoires showed rising breadth and depth after two AZD1222 doses.

CDR3 size: 14 residues. Trimming shortened V by 0 bases and J by 3 bases, and 8 bases separated the two germline ends. Germline lookup yields CDR1 LGHNA and CDR2 YSLEER. Notes on this clone: Its target is not known.

Clones were sequenced by immunoSEQ multiplex PCR, and TCRdb holds only the in-frame ones, with some missing. The table lists roughly 100,000 clones, around 76% of them singletons, with around 5% in the top ten. Sequenced here: peripheral blood, sampled on day 0 of AZD1222 vaccination. The rearrangement uses TRBV4-3 and TRBJ1-1; D gene ambiguous. This clonotype was sampled from an adult in good health. DNA of the CDR3: TGCGCCAGCAGCCAAGAGTGGAGGGACACTGAAGCTTTCTTT. This encodes CASSQEWRDTEAFF.